These T cell receptor beta chains were read from a single sample in a study of somatic mutations in cytotoxic T cells in rheumatoid arthritis. The protocol was immunoSEQ multiplex PCR, while the TCRdb copy is restricted to in-frame clones and leaves out a portion. Of 15,000 to 20,000 clones listed, about four fifths were seen once; the top ten hold about 18%. The sample was CD8+ T cells sorted from blood. The receptor set was obtained from a woman between 50 and 59 years old with rheumatoid arthritis. Each CDR3 is given with its conserved first and last residue. A D gene is named only where the DNA matches it firmly. Only part of the rows carry a size: once, few, many, or a class if the clone is expanded.

TGTGCCAGCAGCAATCGGGCCCCTGAAGCTTTCTTT	CASSNRAPEAFF	few	.	TRBV28	TRBJ1-1
TGTGCCAGCAGCCCAACCCGGGCCAGGGGCGTTCACGAGCAGTACTTC	CASSPTRARGVHEQYF	.	.	TRBV7-2	TRBJ2-7
TGTGCCAGCGGGAGGGACGAGCAGTACTTC	CASGRDEQYF	.	TRBD2	TRBV2	TRBJ2-7
TGTGCCAGCAGTGAAGAATCCGGGACAGCCAACAATGAGCAGTTCTTC	CASSEESGTANNEQFF	.	TRBD1	TRBV6-4	TRBJ2-1
TGTGCCAGCAGCTTTGGGCCGGGACTCCTGAACTATGGCTACACCTTC	CASSFGPGLLNYGYTF	.	.	TRBV7-9	TRBJ1-2
TGTGCCAGCAGCTTATCCAGGGGCGCGGGCGGGTATAGCAATCAGCCCCAGCATTTT	CASSLSRGAGGYSNQPQHF	.	.	TRBV7-9	TRBJ1-5
TGTGCCAGCAGCCAAGAAACTAGCGGGAGCGGGTCCTACGAGCAGTACTTC	CASSQETSGSGSYEQYF	.	TRBD2	TRBV4-2	TRBJ2-7
TGTGCCATCAATTCGGGGGCGGCGGATGGCTACACCTTC	CAINSGAADGYTF	.	.	TRBV10-3	TRBJ1-2
TGTGCCAGCATTAAGCGGAACACCGGGGAGCTGTTTTTT	CASIKRNTGELFF	.	.	TRBV2	TRBJ2-2
TGTGCCAGCAGTCCGGACCGGCTCGAGCAGTACTTC	CASSPDRLEQYF	few	.	TRBV28	TRBJ2-7
TGTGCCAGCAAGACGGACACCTCCTATGGCTACACCTTC	CASKTDTSYGYTF	.	.	TRBV5-5	TRBJ1-2
TGTGCCAGCTCACCACCTTCGGGGCCCCCGAACACTGAAGCTTTCTTT	CASSPPSGPPNTEAFF	.	.	TRBV18	TRBJ1-1
TGTGCCAGCAGTCTATCTGGGACTCCCAATCAAGAGACCCAGTACTTC	CASSLSGTPNQETQYF	.	.	TRBV6-6	TRBJ2-5
TGTGCCAGCAGTCCTCCCCCATGGCAAAGCTCCTACGAGCAGTACTTC	CASSPPPWQSSYEQYF	.	.	TRBV28	TRBJ2-7
TGTGCCAGTAGTATAGAGGGGACTAGCGCCTACAATGAGCAGTTCTTC	CASSIEGTSAYNEQFF	few	TRBD2	TRBV19	TRBJ2-1
TGTGCTAGTGGCAACCCCGGGGGACAGACCCAGTACTTC	CASGNPGGQTQYF	.	.	TRBV12-5	TRBJ2-5
TGTGCCAGCAGCCCCTTCAGGCGGCAGAACACTGAAGCTTTCTTT	CASSPFRRQNTEAFF	.	.	TRBV28	TRBJ1-1
TGTGCCAGCAGCTTCATTCCGTCCTCTGGAAACACCATATATTTT	CASSFIPSSGNTIYF	.	.	TRBV7-9	TRBJ1-3
TGTGCCAGCAGCTTGGGGGGGAAGACCCAGTACTTC	CASSLGGKTQYF	once	.	TRBV5-6	TRBJ2-5
TGTGCCAGCAGCCGACAGGGGGACTACGAGCAGTACTTC	CASSRQGDYEQYF	.	TRBD1	TRBV7-9	TRBJ2-7
TGTGCCAGCAGCGTAGATGAGGGACAGTTCACTGAAGCTTTCTTT	CASSVDEGQFTEAFF	.	TRBD1	TRBV9	TRBJ1-1
TGTGCCAGCAGCGTAGGACTAGCGGTTAGCACAGATACGCAGTATTTT	CASSVGLAVSTDTQYF	.	TRBD2	TRBV9	TRBJ2-3
TGTGCCAGCAGCCAAGATCCCAGGTCAAACACCGGGGAGCTGTTTTTT	CASSQDPRSNTGELFF	.	.	TRBV14	TRBJ2-2
TGTGCCAGCAGCGCCGGAGATGGGGACATTAGGACTTTCTTT	CASSAGDGDIRTFF	.	.	TRBV9	TRBJ1-1
TGTGCCAGCAGCCTCGGGACATACAATGAGCAGTTCTTC	CASSLGTYNEQFF	.	.	TRBV5-6	TRBJ2-1
TGTGCCAGCAGGCGGAGCGGGGGGCCGTGGGAGACCCAGTACTTC	CASRRSGGPWETQYF	.	TRBD2	TRBV11-2	TRBJ2-5
TGTGCCAGCAGTTCCACCGGGGAGCTGTTTTTT	CASSSTGELFF	few	.	TRBV27	TRBJ2-2
TGTGCCAGTAGTATGGGTATGAACACTGAAGCTTTCTTT	CASSMGMNTEAFF	.	.	TRBV19	TRBJ1-1
TGTGCCAGCAGCGACAGGGACAATCAGCCCCAGCATTTT	CASSDRDNQPQHF	.	TRBD1	TRBV6-5	TRBJ1-5
TGTGCCACCAGCAAAGACAGGACCAACACTGAAGCTTTCTTT	CATSKDRTNTEAFF	.	.	TRBV15	TRBJ1-1
TGTGCCAGCAGCTTCCCGGACGGTAGTTCACCCCTCCACTTT	CASSFPDGSSPLHF	.	.	TRBV7-9	TRBJ1-6
TGCGCCAGCAGCCAAGCAGGGGTATACGAGCAGTACTTC	CASSQAGVYEQYF	.	.	TRBV4-3	TRBJ2-7
TGTGCCAGCAGCTTTCCCAGGCTCGGAAATGAAAAACTGTTTTTT	CASSFPRLGNEKLFF	.	.	TRBV7-9	TRBJ1-4
TGTGCCAGCAGTTTATTGACAGGGGTTGACACTGAAGCTTTCTTT	CASSLLTGVDTEAFF	.	TRBD1	TRBV27	TRBJ1-1
TGTGCCAGCAGCGCCCGTGGTGACAGGGCCGACGAGCAGTACTTC	CASSARGDRADEQYF	.	TRBD1	TRBV9	TRBJ2-7
TGTGCCAGCAGTGAAGAAGCGGGGGGGCCAGATACGCAGTATTTT	CASSEEAGGPDTQYF	.	TRBD2	TRBV6-1	TRBJ2-3
TGTGCCAGCAGCCTACTGTACGGGGATACGCAGTATTTT	CASSLLYGDTQYF	.	.	TRBV6-5	TRBJ2-3
TGTGCCAGCAGTTCGATTCCCGGGACAGGGGACCCCACCGGGGAGCTGTTTTTT	CASSSIPGTGDPTGELFF	.	TRBD1	TRBV28	TRBJ2-2
TGTGCCAGCAGCGTAGGTCCCCGGGACTATAGCACAGATACGCAGTATTTT	CASSVGPRDYSTDTQYF	.	TRBD2	TRBV9	TRBJ2-3
TGTGCCAGTTTATCGGTCCGCGGCACCGGGGAGCTGTTTTTT	CASLSVRGTGELFF	once	.	TRBV2	TRBJ2-2
TGTGCCACCAGCCCAGGGGGGCAGGGCGGTAGTTACGAGCAGTACTTC	CATSPGGQGGSYEQYF	.	.	TRBV15	TRBJ2-7
TGCGCCAGCAGCCCGACAGGGGGCGATAATTCACCCCTCCACTTT	CASSPTGGDNSPLHF	.	TRBD1	TRBV5-1	TRBJ1-6
TGCGCCAGCAGCCAAGATGGGGCTAGCGGGGGGGCTCTCGAGCAGTACTTC	CASSQDGASGGALEQYF	.	TRBD2	TRBV4-1	TRBJ2-7
TGTGCCAGCAGCGCGGACATGAGATCCACTGAAGCTTTCTTT	CASSADMRSTEAFF	.	.	TRBV5-6	TRBJ1-1
TGTGCCAGCAGCCAAGAGGGCCCTGGGGGTGACTACGAGCAGTACTTC	CASSQEGPGGDYEQYF	once	.	TRBV4-2	TRBJ2-7
TGTGCCTGGAGTGTAGGGGGGACAAGCTCTGGAAACACCATATATTTT	CAWSVGGTSSGNTIYF	.	.	TRBV30	TRBJ1-3
TGTGCCTGGAGTGAGGCGGAAAATTCACCCCTCCACTTT	CAWSEAENSPLHF	.	.	TRBV30	TRBJ1-6